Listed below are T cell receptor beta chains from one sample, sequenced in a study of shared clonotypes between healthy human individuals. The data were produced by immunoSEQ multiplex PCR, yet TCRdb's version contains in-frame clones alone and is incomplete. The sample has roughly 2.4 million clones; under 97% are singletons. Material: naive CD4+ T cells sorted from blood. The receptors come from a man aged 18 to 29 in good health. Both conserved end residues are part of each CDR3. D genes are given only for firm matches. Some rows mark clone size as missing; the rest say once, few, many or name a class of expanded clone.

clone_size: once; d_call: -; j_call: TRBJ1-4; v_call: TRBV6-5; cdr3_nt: TGTGCCAGCACCGAAATGTACGAAAAACTGTTTTTT; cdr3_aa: CASTEMYEKLFF
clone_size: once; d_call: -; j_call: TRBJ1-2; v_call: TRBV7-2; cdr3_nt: TGTGCCAGCAGCTTAGGCCCCGGGACACCTTATGGCTACACCTTC; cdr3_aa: CASSLGPGTPYGYTF
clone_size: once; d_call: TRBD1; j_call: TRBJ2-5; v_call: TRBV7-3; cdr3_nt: TGTGCCAGCGGCACAGGGGTGTCGGAGACCCAGTACTTC; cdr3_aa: CASGTGVSETQYF
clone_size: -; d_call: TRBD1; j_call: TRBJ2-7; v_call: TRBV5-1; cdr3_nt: TGCGCCAGCAGCTTGGGGACGGGACAGGGGATTTATGCGCAGTACTTC; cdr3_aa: CASSLGTGQGIYAQYF
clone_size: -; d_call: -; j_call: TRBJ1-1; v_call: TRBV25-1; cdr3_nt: TGTGCCAGCACCCCCGAAGTTAACACTGAAGCTTTCTTT; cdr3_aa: CASTPEVNTEAFF
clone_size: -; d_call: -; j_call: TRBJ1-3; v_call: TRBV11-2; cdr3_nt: TGTGCCAGCAGCTTAGCACCGGGGCTAGGAAACACCATATATTTT; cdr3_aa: CASSLAPGLGNTIYF
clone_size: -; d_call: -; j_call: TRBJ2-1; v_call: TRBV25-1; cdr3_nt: TGTGCCAGCAGTGAACGGGACTTTGGGAACAATGAGCAGTTCTTC; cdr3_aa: CASSERDFGNNEQFF
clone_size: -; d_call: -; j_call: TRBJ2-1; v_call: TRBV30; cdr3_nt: TGTGCCTGGAGTGGTAGCTCCTACAATGAGCAGTTCTTC; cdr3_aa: CAWSGSSYNEQFF
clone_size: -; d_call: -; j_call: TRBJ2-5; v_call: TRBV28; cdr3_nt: TGTGCCAGCAGTTCAGTCCAAGAGACCCAGTACTTC; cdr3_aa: CASSSVQETQYF
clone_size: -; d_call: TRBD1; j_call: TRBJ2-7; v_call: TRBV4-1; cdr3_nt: TGCGCCAGCAGCCAAATCGCAGGGGGATACGAGCAGTACTTC; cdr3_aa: CASSQIAGGYEQYF
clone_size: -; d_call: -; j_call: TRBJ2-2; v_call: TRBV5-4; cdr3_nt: TGTGCCAGCAGCTTGAGCGGTGGTGCGAACACCGGGGAGCTGTTTTTT; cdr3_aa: CASSLSGGANTGELFF
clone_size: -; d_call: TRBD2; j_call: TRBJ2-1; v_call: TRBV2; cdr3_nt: TGTGCCAGCAGCCTGGAGGCTAGCGGGGAATTTTGGGGAAAAGGGAATGAGCAGTTCTTC; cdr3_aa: CASSLEASGEFWGKGNEQFF
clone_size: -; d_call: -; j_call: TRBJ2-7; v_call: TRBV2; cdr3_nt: TGTGCCAGCTGTACCCGGACCTACGAGCAGTACTTC; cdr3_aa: CASCTRTYEQYF
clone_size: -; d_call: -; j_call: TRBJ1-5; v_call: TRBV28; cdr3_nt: TGTGCCAGCAGTTTAGGCCGATCGGGGGGCAATCAGCCCCAGCATTTT; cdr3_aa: CASSLGRSGGNQPQHF
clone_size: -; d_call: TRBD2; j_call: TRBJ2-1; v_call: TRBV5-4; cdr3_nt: TGTGCCAGCAGCTTGGGGGCTAGCGGACCTATCTACAATGAGCAGTTCTTC; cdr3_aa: CASSLGASGPIYNEQFF
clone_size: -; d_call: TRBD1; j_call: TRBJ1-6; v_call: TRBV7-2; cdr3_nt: TGTGCCAGCAGCCCAAAGACAGGGATCTCCTATAATTCACCCCTCCACTTT; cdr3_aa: CASSPKTGISYNSPLHF
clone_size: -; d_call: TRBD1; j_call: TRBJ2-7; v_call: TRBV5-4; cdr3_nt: TGTGCCAGCAGCTCGACAGGGGCGCGCTACGAGCAGTACTTC; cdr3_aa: CASSSTGARYEQYF
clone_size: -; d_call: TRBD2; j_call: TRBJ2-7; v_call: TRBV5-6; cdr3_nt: TGTGCCAGCAGCCCCGGACTAGCATCGACCTACGAGCAGTACTTC; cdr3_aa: CASSPGLASTYEQYF
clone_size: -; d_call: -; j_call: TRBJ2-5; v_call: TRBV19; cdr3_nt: TGTGCCACCGTAGGAGCGGAAGAGACCCAGTACTTC; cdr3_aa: CATVGAEETQYF
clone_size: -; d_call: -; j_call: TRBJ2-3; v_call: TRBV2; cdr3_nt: TGTGCCAGCAGTGAAGCGACGGGGGCGGATACGCAGTATTTT; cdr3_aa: CASSEATGADTQYF
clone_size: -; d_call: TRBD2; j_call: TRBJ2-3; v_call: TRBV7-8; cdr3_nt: TGTGCCAGCAGCTTAACGTCCTATAGCGGGGGGAGCACAGATACGCAGTATTTT; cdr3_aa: CASSLTSYSGGSTDTQYF
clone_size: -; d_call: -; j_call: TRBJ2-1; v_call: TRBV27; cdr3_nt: TGTGCCAGCAGTTTGCGACGCCGCACCTCAAAAACTGCCAATGAGCAGTTCTTC; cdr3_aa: CASSLRRRTSKTANEQFF
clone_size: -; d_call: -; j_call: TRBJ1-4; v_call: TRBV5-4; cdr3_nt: TGTGCCAGCAGCTTGGGGGGTAGAGACAATGAAAAACTGTTTTTT; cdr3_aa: CASSLGGRDNEKLFF
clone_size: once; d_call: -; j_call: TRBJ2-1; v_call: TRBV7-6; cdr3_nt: TGTGCCAGTGGGGGGTACGGGCCCTACAATGAGCAGTTCTTC; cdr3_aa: CASGGYGPYNEQFF
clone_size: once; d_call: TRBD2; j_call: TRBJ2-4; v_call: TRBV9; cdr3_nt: TGTGCCAGCAGCCCTTCTCCGGGGGGAGCCAAAAACATTCAGTACTTC; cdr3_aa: CASSPSPGGAKNIQYF
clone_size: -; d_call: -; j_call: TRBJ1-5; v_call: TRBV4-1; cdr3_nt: TGCGCCAGCAGCCAACAGGGTCTAGGGCCCCAGCATTTT; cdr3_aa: CASSQQGLGPQHF
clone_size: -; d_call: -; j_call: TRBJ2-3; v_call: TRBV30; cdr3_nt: TGTGCCTGGAGTGTAGGACAAATCACAGATACGCAGTATTTT; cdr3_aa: CAWSVGQITDTQYF
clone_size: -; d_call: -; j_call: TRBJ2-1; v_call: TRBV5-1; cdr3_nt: TGCGCCAGCAGCTTTGCGACTAGAGGCTTGATCAGCTCCTACAATGAGCAGTTCTTC; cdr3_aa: CASSFATRGLISSYNEQFF
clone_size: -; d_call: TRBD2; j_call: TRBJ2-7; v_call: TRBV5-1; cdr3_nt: TGCGCCAGCAGCTCCGTAGCGGGAGTCTCCTACGAGCAGTACTTC; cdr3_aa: CASSSVAGVSYEQYF
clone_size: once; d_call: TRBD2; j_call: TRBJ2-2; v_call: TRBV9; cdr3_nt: TGTGCCAGCACTAAACTAGCGGGGAACACCGGGGAGCTGTTTTTT; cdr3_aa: CASTKLAGNTGELFF
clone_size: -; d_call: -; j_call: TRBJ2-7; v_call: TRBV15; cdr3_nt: TGTGCCACCAGCAGCCTCCTACCCAGGGCAACCTACGAGCAGTACTTC; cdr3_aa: CATSSLLPRATYEQYF
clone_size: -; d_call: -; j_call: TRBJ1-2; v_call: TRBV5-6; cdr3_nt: TGTGCCAGCAGCTCAAAGACAGGCTCTTATGGCTACACCTTC; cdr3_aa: CASSSKTGSYGYTF
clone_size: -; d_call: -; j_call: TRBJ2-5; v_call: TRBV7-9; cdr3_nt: TGTGCCAGCAGCTCCGTCGCAGGGGTGGAGACCCAGTACTTC; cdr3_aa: CASSSVAGVETQYF
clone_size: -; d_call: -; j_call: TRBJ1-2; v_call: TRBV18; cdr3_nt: TGTGCCAGCTCACCCTACGACGGACTCGGTAAAGACTACACCTTC; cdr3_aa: CASSPYDGLGKDYTF
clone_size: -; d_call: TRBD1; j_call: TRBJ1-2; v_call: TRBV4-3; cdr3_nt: TGCGCCAGCAGCCAAGTCCCGCCAGGGACAGTAGAAATAAACTATGGCTACACCTTC; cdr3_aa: CASSQVPPGTVEINYGYTF
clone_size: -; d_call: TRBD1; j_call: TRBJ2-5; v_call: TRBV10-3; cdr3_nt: TGTGCCATCAGTGGTACAGGGGACCAGTACTTC; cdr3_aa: CAISGTGDQYF
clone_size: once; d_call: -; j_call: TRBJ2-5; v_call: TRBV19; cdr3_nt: TGTGCCAGTAGTGTCAAATCACTAGTAGGTGTAGGAGAGACCCAGTACTTC; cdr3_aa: CASSVKSLVGVGETQYF
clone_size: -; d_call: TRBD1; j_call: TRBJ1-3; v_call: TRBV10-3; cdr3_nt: TGTGCCATCAGTAACGGACAGGGGGCTGCTGGAAACACCATATATTTT; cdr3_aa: CAISNGQGAAGNTIYF
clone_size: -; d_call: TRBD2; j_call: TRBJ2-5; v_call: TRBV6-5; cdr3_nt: TGTGCCAGCAGTTATTGGGGGGGAGAGACCCAGTACTTC; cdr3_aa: CASSYWGGETQYF
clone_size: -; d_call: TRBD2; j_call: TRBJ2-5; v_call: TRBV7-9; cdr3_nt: TGTGCAGCGGGGGCGAACCAAGAGACCCAGTACTTC; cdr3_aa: CAAGANQETQYF
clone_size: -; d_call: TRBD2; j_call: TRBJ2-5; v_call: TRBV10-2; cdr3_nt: TGCGCCAGCAGTGAAACGGGGGGGGGTAGTAGCCACTTC; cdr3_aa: CASSETGGGSSHF
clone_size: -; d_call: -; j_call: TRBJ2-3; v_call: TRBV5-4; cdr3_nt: TGTGCCAGCAGCTTGGGGGGACTGTCTAAGGATACGCAGTATTTT; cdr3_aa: CASSLGGLSKDTQYF
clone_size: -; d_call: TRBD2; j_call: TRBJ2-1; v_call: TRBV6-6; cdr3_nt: TGTGCCAGCAGTTACTCGACTAGCGGGGGGGATTATGAGCAGTTCTTC; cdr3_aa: CASSYSTSGGDYEQFF
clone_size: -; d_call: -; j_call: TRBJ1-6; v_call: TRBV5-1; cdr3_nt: TGCGCCAGCAGCCCCCGGGACTATGGGCATAATTCACCCCTCCACTTT; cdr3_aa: CASSPRDYGHNSPLHF
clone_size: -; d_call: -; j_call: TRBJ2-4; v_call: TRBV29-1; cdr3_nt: TGCAGCGTTGAAAGGTGGCGACTACGCGTTCGGTTCAAAAACATTCAGTACTTC; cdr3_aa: CSVERWRLRVRFKNIQYF
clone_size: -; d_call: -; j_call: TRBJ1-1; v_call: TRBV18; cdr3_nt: TGTGCCAGCTCACCGCTCATTAAATCGGACACAAACACTGAAGCTTTCTTT; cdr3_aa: CASSPLIKSDTNTEAFF
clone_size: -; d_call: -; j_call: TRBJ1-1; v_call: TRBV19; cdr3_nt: TGTGCCAGTACCCATCGGGCAGCCCTGAACACTGAAGCTTTCTTT; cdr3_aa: CASTHRAALNTEAFF
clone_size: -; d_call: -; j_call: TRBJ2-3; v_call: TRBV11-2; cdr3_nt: TGTGCCAGCAGCTTAGATCGAACTGCCCTTACTAGCACAGATACGCAGTATTTT; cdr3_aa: CASSLDRTALTSTDTQYF
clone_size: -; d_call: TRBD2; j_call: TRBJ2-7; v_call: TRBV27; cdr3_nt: TGTGCCAGCAGTTTGACTAGCGGTAGCTCCTACGAGCAGTACTTC; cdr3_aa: CASSLTSGSSYEQYF
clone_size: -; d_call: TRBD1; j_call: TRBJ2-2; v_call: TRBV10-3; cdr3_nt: TGTGCCATCAGTGAAACCCCAGGGGGAGTCCCCGGGGAGCTGTTTTTT; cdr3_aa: CAISETPGGVPGELFF
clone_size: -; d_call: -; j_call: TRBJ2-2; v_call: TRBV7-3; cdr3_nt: TGTGCCAGCAGCTTTACGGCAGGCGCGAACACCGGGGAGCTGTTTTTT; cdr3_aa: CASSFTAGANTGELFF
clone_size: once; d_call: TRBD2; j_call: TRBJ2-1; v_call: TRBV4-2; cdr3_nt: TGTGCCAGCAGCCAGAGCGGGGGGCCTTACAATGAGCAGTTCTTC; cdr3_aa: CASSQSGGPYNEQFF
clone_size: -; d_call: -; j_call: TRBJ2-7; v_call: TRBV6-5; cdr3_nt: TGTGCCACCCGGCTTGGGGGAAGCTCCTACGAGCAGTACTTC; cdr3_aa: CATRLGGSSYEQYF